The clone carrying this T cell receptor (beta chain) has a single count. What it binds is unknown. Cells that had been cultured for about 10 days were the source of isolated CD4+ T cells. The data were obtained in a study of vaccination effects on CD4 cells after COVID-19. Across the whole study: Some 2.2 million PBMC per well were cultured with around 10 IU/ml IL-2 and 8 to 10 ug/ml peptides. Study results and limitations: The study found marked clonal contraction of infection- and vaccine-induced clones late after vaccination. Convalescent patients were few in the study, and early post-infection timepoints were absent. Of the vaccine-induced clones from healthy vaccinees, merely 1 of 255 recognized common cold coronaviruses as well.

The CDR3 runs to 14 residues. Trimming stripped 8 bases from V and 7 bases from J, with 17 bases between. Germline V gene sequence: CDR1 SEHNR, CDR2 FQNEAQ (reference sequence). Data came from immunoSEQ multiplex PCR; TCRdb stores just in-frame clones and leaves some out. The sample lists 25,000 to 35,000 clones, around three quarters occurring once. The V gene is TRBV7-9, the J gene TRBJ1-4; D call uncertain. This TCR was sampled from a human donor who received a COVID-19 vaccine. Material: CD4+ T cells from PBMCs cultured without peptide, obtained before COVID-19 vaccination. This CDR3 reads CASGPQGRVEKLFF. CDR3 coding DNA: TGTGCCAGCGGCCCCCAAGGGAGGGTTGAAAAACTGTTTTTT.